This entry lists 25 T cell receptor beta chains sequenced from one sample in a study of sequential checkpoint blockade in melanoma. Treatment given: randomized to nivolumab then ipilimumab (arm A) or the reverse (arm B). Profiled with immunoSEQ multiplex PCR; TCRdb holds only in-frame clones, not every one. Here the sample spans 9,000 to 15,000 clones, roughly 80% being singletons. The starting material was CD8+ T cells sorted from blood (inferred from file names), obtained from a patient given nivolumab and ipilimumab in sequence. The receptors come from a human donor with melanoma.

This sequence joins TRBV11-2 and TRBJ2-7; D not resolved. V lost 2 bases and J 7 bases, leaving 6 bases between the germline ends. CDR1 and CDR2 from the germline V gene are SGHAT and FQNNGV. CDR3 size: 11 residues. The CDR3 nucleotides read TGTGCCAGCAGCTTAATATTTGAGCAGTACTTC. This codes for CASSLIFEQYF.

In DNA form, the CDR3 reads TGTGCCAGCAGCTTGGGCGAGGGGGTTTTATACAATGAGCAGTTCTTC. Translating it yields CASSLGEGVLYNEQFF. V and J are TRBV11-3 and TRBJ2-1, with D maybe TRBD1 (6 bases). V was shortened by 3 bases and J by 4 bases, with 16 bases between the two germline ends. Germline V gene data show CDR1 as SGHNT and CDR2 as YENEEA. The CDR3 has 16 amino acids.

The gene calls are TRBV20-1 and TRBJ2-5; no clear D. The J call may be faulty, since TRBJ2-7 better matches the DNA end. Germline CDR1 reads DFQATT; CDR2 reads SNEGSKA (reference sequence). The CDR3 totals 10 residues. As DNA, the CDR3 is TGCAGTGCTATATGGGGCGAGCAGTACTTC. Translated: CSAIWGEQYF.

The chain combines TRBV9 with TRBJ2-1; 11 nucleotides align to TRBD2. From germline, CDR1 is SGDLS and CDR2 YYNGEE. V trimming: 5 bases; J trimming: 6 bases; junction bases outside the gene matches: 10. The CDR3 is made up of 16 amino acids. CDR3 in DNA: TGTGCCAGCAGTGGGGGGGGGACTAGCGGTTCCAATGAGCAGTTCTTC. It translates to CASSGGGTSGSNEQFF.

CDR3 DNA: TGCAGCGCTGACCAGCGGGACCCGGGCGGGACCCAGTACTTC. Amino acid sequence: CSADQRDPGGTQYF. This chain uses TRBV29-1 with TRBJ2-5; 7 bases match TRBD2. The length of the CDR3 is 14 residues. The germline V gene has CDR1 SQVTM and CDR2 ANQGSEA. Germline trimming cut 7 bases from V and 7 bases from J; bases unmatched to any gene: 15.

The chain is built from TRBV7-6 and TRBJ2-7; perhaps TRBD1 as D (5 bases). CDR1 is SGHVS and CDR2 is FNYEAQ in the germline V gene. V lost 5 bases and J 5 bases, leaving 19 bases between the germline ends. The CDR3 runs to 15 residues. The CDR3 DNA reads TGTGCCAGCAGCAGTCCTCAGGGATCCACCGACGAGCAGTACTTC. It is translated as CASSSPQGSTDEQYF.

The chain carries TRBV4-1 and TRBJ2-7; 9 nucleotides agree with TRBD2. This CDR3 is 16 amino acids long. The J segment lost 5 bases and the V segment lost 4 bases, leaving 12 bases of the junction unmatched. Germline loops: CDR1 MGHRA, CDR2 YSYEKL. CDR3 in DNA: TGCGCCAGCAGCCCTGAGGCGGGGGGGCCTTCCCACGAGCAGTACTTC. The encoded protein is CASSPEAGGPSHEQYF.

V is TRBV28 and J is TRBJ1-4, with 9 bases lining up with TRBD1. Germline V gene sequence: CDR1 MDHEN, CDR2 SYDVKM. The CDR3 sequence is 16 residues long. V lost 5 bases and J lost 8; bases outside the gene matches: 12. The CDR3 is CASSQFPGTGSEKLFF. The DNA of the CDR3 is TGTGCCAGCAGTCAATTTCCCGGGACAGGGAGCGAAAAACTGTTTTTT.

The rearrangement links TRBV6-6 to TRBJ2-4; 10 bases match TRBD1. With V trimmed by 6 bases and J by 6 bases, 8 bases remained unmatched. This CDR3 is 15 amino acids long. Germline V lookup: CDR1 MNHNY, CDR2 SVGAGI (reference sequence). CDR3 sequence reads: CASSRDRGGTNIQYF. DNA for the CDR3: TGTGCCAGCAGCCGGGACAGGGGAGGCACAAACATTCAGTACTTC.

This clone appeared once. The CDR3 DNA follows: TGTGCCAGCAGTTTAGAGGTCGGGGGAGTGACCCAGTACTTC. Its protein product is CASSLEVGGVTQYF. This chain uses TRBV27 with TRBJ2-5; tentative D call: TRBD2 (6 bases). The CDR3 is 14 amino acids. Trimming cost V 2 bases and J 7 bases, with 14 bases left between them. Germline CDR1 and CDR2: MNHEY and SMNVEV (reference sequence).

The J gene is TRBJ2-7, the V gene TRBV27; a weak D match, TRBD1 (6 bases). V shed 4 bases and J shed 4 bases, with 8 bases lying between them. Germline V gene data show CDR1 as MNHEY and CDR2 as SMNVEV (reference sequence). The CDR3 runs to 12 residues. In DNA form, the CDR3 reads TGTGCCAGCAGTTCACAGGGTTACGAGCAGTACTTC. Protein: CASSSQGYEQYF.

V and J are TRBV6-1 and TRBJ1-5; 9 positions agree with TRBD1. V gave up 10 bases and J gave up 4 bases; unmatched junction bases: 11. Looked up from germline, CDR1 is MNHNS and CDR2 is SASEGT. The CDR3 has 15 residues. The CDR3 here is CATSPTGGLNQPQHF. The CDR3 DNA reads as TGTGCCACGTCACCAACAGGGGGCTTGAATCAGCCCCAGCATTTT.

The V and J genes are TRBV10-2 and TRBJ2-1; D not resolved. CDR1 and CDR2 (germline): WSHSY, SAAADI. The CDR3 sequence is 12 residues long. Trimming pared 5 bases from V and 8 bases from J, leaving 10 bases between. CDR3 in amino acids: CASSPNGYEQFF. DNA of the CDR3: TGCGCCAGCAGTCCCAACGGGTATGAGCAGTTCTTC.

The V and J genes are TRBV27 and TRBJ1-6, with D possibly being TRBD1 (5 bases). Trimming removed 7 bases from V and 7 bases from J, with 14 bases in between. Germline loops: CDR1 MNHEY, CDR2 SMNVEV (reference sequence). CDR3 length equals 14 residues. The CDR3 bases are TGTGCCAGCACCCCGGGACTGTTAAATTCACCCCTCCACTTT. Amino acid sequence: CASTPGLLNSPLHF.

The chain employs TRBV6-5 and TRBJ2-7; 11 nucleotides align to TRBD1. The CDR3 totals 13 residues. V shed 2 bases and J 6 bases; nucleotides not matched to a gene: 0. Per the germline V gene, CDR1 is MNHEY and CDR2 is SVGAGI. CDR3 nucleotides: TGTGCCAGCAGTTACGGACAGGGGGCCGAGCAGTACTTC. Amino acids: CASSYGQGAEQYF.

V and J are TRBV10-2 and TRBJ1-4; 9 bases fit TRBD1. This CDR3 has 16 amino acids. The ends lost 4 bases at V and 8 bases at J; junction bases unmatched: 11. CDR1 and CDR2 from the germline V gene are WSHSY and SAAADI. CDR3 protein: CASSGSRDRVGEKLFF. As DNA, the CDR3 is TGCGCCAGCAGTGGGTCCCGGGACAGGGTGGGGGAAAAACTGTTTTTT.

The chain joins TRBV28 to TRBJ2-5; TRBD1 matches 7 bases. The DNA end favors TRBJ2-7, so the J call may be wrong. The CDR3 extends over 16 amino acids. The germline V gene has CDR1 MDHEN and CDR2 SYDVKM. CDR3 protein: CASSDIGHQGGHEQYF. The CDR3 nucleotides are TGTGCCAGCAGTGACATAGGACACCAAGGGGGCCACGAGCAGTACTTC.

The rearrangement joins TRBV28 to TRBJ2-7, with 9 bases aligning to TRBD1. Germline V CDR1 and CDR2: MDHEN, SYDVKM. The CDR3 runs to 14 residues. Trimming cost V 5 bases and J 3 bases; bases outside gene matches: 5. CDR3 bases: TGTGCCAGCAGTCCGGGACAGGGCGTCTACGAGCAGTACTTC. It specifies CASSPGQGVYEQYF.

This chain connects TRBV14 to TRBJ2-5, with TRBD1 matching 7 bases. CDR3 length equals 14 residues. J was trimmed by 4 bases and V by 1 base; bases with no gene match: 3. CDR1 and CDR2 from the germline V gene are SGHDN and FVKESK. The CDR3 loop is CASSQATGLETQYF. CDR3 DNA: TGTGCCAGCAGCCAAGCGACAGGGTTAGAGACCCAGTACTTC.

V and J are TRBV6-4 and TRBJ2-1; D uncertain. The CDR3 loop spans 16 amino acids. CDR1 is MRHNA, CDR2 SNTAGT, per germline. Trimming pared 5 bases from V and 0 bases from J, leaving 14 bases between. CDR3 nucleotides: TGTGCCAGCAGTACACAAGAAGAAAGCTCCTACAATGAGCAGTTCTTC. Amino acids: CASSTQEESSYNEQFF.

The chain combines TRBV5-8 with TRBJ2-1; 10 nucleotides line up with TRBD1. Germline assignment: CDR1 SGHTS and CDR2 YDEGEE. With 0 bases clipped from V and 6 bases from J, the junction kept 3 bases outside the gene matches. The CDR3 loop spans 15 amino acids. The CDR3 nucleotides are TGTGCCAGCAGCTTGGGACAGGGGGCGCCCAATGAGCAGTTCTTC. This gives the protein CASSLGQGAPNEQFF.

A few counts support this clone. This chain joins TRBV5-1 and TRBJ1-4; the match to TRBD1 covers 7 bases. Per the germline V gene, CDR1 is SGHRS and CDR2 is YFSETQ. This CDR3 is 15 amino acids long. Losses at the gene ends were 1 base for V and 7 bases for J; bases not matched to a gene: 7. The CDR3 reads CASSLLTGNGEKLFF. The DNA of the CDR3 is TGCGCCAGCAGCTTGCTGACAGGGAATGGTGAAAAACTGTTTTTT.

The rearrangement uses TRBV2 and TRBJ1-2; 7 bases are shared with TRBD1. Germline values: CDR1 SNHLY, CDR2 FYNNEI. This CDR3 is 14 amino acids long. V was clipped by 3 bases and J by 4 bases; unmatched bases: 5. As DNA, the CDR3 is TGTGCCAGCAGTGATGACAGGGCCCGCTATGGCTACACCTTC. The encoded protein is CASSDDRARYGYTF.

The V and J genes are TRBV28 and TRBJ1-6; 8 bases align to TRBD1. The CDR3 extends over 17 amino acids. J gave up 5 bases and V 6 bases, and 12 bases lay outside the gene matches. In germline, CDR1 is MDHEN, CDR2 SYDVKM. The CDR3 protein is CASSLGQGVWDNSPLHF. In DNA form, the CDR3 reads TGTGCCAGCAGCCTTGGACAGGGTGTGTGGGATAATTCACCCCTCCACTTT. The entire variable domain, with the rest obtained from reference TRBV28 and TRBJ1-6, is as follows: DVKVTQSSRYLVKRTGEKVFLECVQDMDHENMFWYRQDPGLGLRLIYFSYDVKMKEKGDIPEGYSVSREKKERFSLILESASTNQTSMYLCASSLGQGVWDNSPLHFGNGTRLTVT.

This clone was detected once. The CDR3 is CASSETLGETRGGRSYEQYF. The CDR3, as DNA: TGTGCCAGCAGTGAGACACTAGGGGAAACACGCGGGGGCCGCTCCTACGAGCAGTACTTC. This chain connects TRBV6-1 to TRBJ2-7; a possible D gene is TRBD2 (7 bases). The V end lost 3 bases, the J end lost 0 bases, and 27 bases lay between the germline ends. The CDR3 is 20 amino acids. Germline loops: CDR1 MNHNS, CDR2 SASEGT.